The 27 T cell receptor beta chains given below trace back to one sample, sequenced in a study of blood T cell repertoires in COVID-19. Measured with immunoSEQ multiplex PCR; TCRdb has only the in-frame clones, and not every one. The repertoire holds 310,000 or so clones, roughly 87% seen once, with around 6% in the top ten. Sequencing was done on a sample of PBMCs or T cells enriched from blood (not recorded which). The receptors shown here come from a woman aged 30 to 39 who had recovered from COVID-19.

The V call is TRBV7-2, the J call TRBJ1-1, with D possibly matching TRBD1 (6 bases). Germline loops: CDR1 SGHTA, CDR2 FQGNSA. CDR3 length: 13 amino acids. V dropped 5 bases and J dropped 8 bases, with 15 bases sitting between them. The CDR3 region is CASSITGQAEAFF. The CDR3 DNA is TGTGCCAGCAGCATAACAGGGCAGGCCGAAGCTTTCTTT.

The CDR3 DNA is TGCGCCAGCAGCTTGGCCGGGACAGATAACTATGGCTACACCTTC. Translating it yields CASSLAGTDNYGYTF. The chain couples TRBV5-1 to TRBJ1-2; 7 bases agree with TRBD1. CDR3 size: 15 residues. V dropped 0 bases and J dropped 1; count of bases not matched to a gene: 3. Germline loops: CDR1 SGHRS, CDR2 YFSETQ.

This chain links TRBV5-6 with TRBJ1-1, with D perhaps matching TRBD1 (5 bases). CDR3 length: 14 residues. Germline assignment: CDR1 SGHDT and CDR2 YYEEEE. V shed 0 bases and J shed 4 bases, with 10 bases lying between them. CDR3 nucleotides: TGTGCCAGCAGCTTGGTTGGGGGGAGCACTGAAGCTTTCTTT. Translation: CASSLVGGSTEAFF.

The chain employs TRBV6-5 and TRBJ1-2; 9 positions agree with TRBD1. This CDR3 is built from 12 residues. V shed 8 bases, J shed 14 bases, and the junction held 12 bases outside the gene matches. CDR1 and CDR2 (germline): MNHEY, SVGAGI. CDR3 coding DNA: TGTGCCAGCGGGAGACCGGGACAGGGTGTTACCTTC. Translating it yields CASGRPGQGVTF.

This clone occurred once. J is TRBJ2-5 and V is TRBV5-6; no clear D gene. The germline gives CDR1 SGHDT, CDR2 YYEEEE. Trimming took 4 bases from V and 3 from J, leaving 4 bases between them. The CDR3 loop spans 11 amino acids. The CDR3 DNA reads as TGTGCCAGCAGCACTAAAGAGACCCAGTACTTC. Protein sequence: CASSTKETQYF.

This clone was recorded a few times. Other DNA sequences from this sample encode an identical CDR3 as well. This chain joins TRBV6-5 and TRBJ1-3; weak D call: TRBD1 (5 bases). This CDR3 contains 15 residues. Germline V gives CDR1 MNHEY, CDR2 SVGAGI. Trimming left V 2 bases short and J 0 bases short, with 8 bases between. CDR3 bases: TGTGCCAGCAGTTACCAGGGTTCCTCTGGAAACACCATATATTTT. Protein product: CASSYQGSSGNTIYF.

This clone has just one count. The chain links TRBV4-1 to TRBJ2-4, with TRBD2 as a possible D gene (5 bases). Germline CDR1 and CDR2: MGHRA and YSYEKL. This CDR3 region has 16 residues. V lost 0 bases and J 1 base, leaving 10 bases between the germline ends. The CDR3 coding sequence is TGCGCCAGCAGCCAAGATTCGGGGTGGGCCAAAAACATTCAGTACTTC. It encodes CASSQDSGWAKNIQYF.

The V and J genes are TRBV5-5 and TRBJ1-5, with D unclear. The V gene's germline CDR1 is SGHKS and CDR2 YYEKEE (reference sequence). V was pared by 0 bases and J by 0 bases, with 7 bases between. This CDR3 spans 15 amino acids. The CDR3 is CASSLEMYSNQPQHF. The CDR3 nucleotides read TGTGCCAGCAGCTTGGAAATGTATAGCAATCAGCCCCAGCATTTT.

The chain has TRBV5-4 and TRBJ2-3, with 9 positions matching TRBD1. The CDR3 length is 17 residues. In germline, CDR1 is SGHNT, CDR2 YYREEE (reference sequence). The V and J ends lost 4 bases and 2 bases, in that order; junction bases with no gene match: 11. The CDR3 sequence: CASSPKPGQGSTDTQYF. CDR3 bases: TGTGCCAGCAGCCCTAAGCCGGGACAGGGATCCACAGATACGCAGTATTTT.

V is TRBV11-2 and J is TRBJ2-7; TRBD2 might be the D (5 bases). V lost 6 bases and J lost 6, with 15 bases in between. The germline V gene has CDR1 SGHAT and CDR2 FQNNGV. The CDR3 totals 13 residues. DNA of the CDR3: TGTGCCAGCAGTCATGGGGATGGGAGCGAGCAGTACTTC. The encoded protein is CASSHGDGSEQYF.

The chain uses TRBV2 and TRBJ1-5; 7 bases are shared with TRBD1. Germline V gene data show CDR1 as SNHLY and CDR2 as FYNNEI. This CDR3 is built from 16 residues. The J segment lost 0 bases and the V segment lost 4 bases, leaving 6 bases of the junction unmatched. CDR3 amino acids: CASSGTGSDSNQPQHF. CDR3 nucleotides: TGTGCCAGCAGTGGGACAGGTTCGGATAGCAATCAGCCCCAGCATTTT.

The chain carries TRBV29-1 and TRBJ2-3; 8 bases are a match to TRBD2. The CDR3 consists of 15 residues. Germline assignment: CDR1 SQVTM and CDR2 ANQGSEA. J lost 2 bases, V lost 5 bases, and 9 bases had no gene match. This chain's CDR3 is CSVQRPGGFTDTQYF. The CDR3 region has the DNA TGCAGCGTTCAGCGACCGGGGGGGTTCACAGATACGCAGTATTTT.

In its sample, this clone was seen a few times. The chain has TRBV30 and TRBJ1-1; D is undetermined. CDR3 size: 15 residues. V was shortened by 3 bases and J by 3 bases, with 17 bases between the two germline ends. Germline CDR1 is GTSNPN and CDR2 is SVGIG (reference sequence). The CDR3 here is CAWRPISTAYTEAFF. CDR3 DNA sequence: TGTGCCTGGAGGCCGATTTCAACAGCTTACACTGAAGCTTTCTTT. Based on the CDR3 plus reference TRBV30 and TRBJ1-1, the full variable domain is SQTIHQWPATLVQPVGSPLSLECTVEGTSNPNLYWYRQAAGRGLQLLFYSVGIGQISSEVPQNLSASRPQDRQFILSSKKLLLSDSGFYLCAWRPISTAYTEAFFGQGTRLTVV.

This rearrangement joins TRBV20-1 to TRBJ2-1, with 7 bases lining up with TRBD2. The CDR3 has 14 amino acids. The J segment lost 4 bases and the V segment lost 3 bases, leaving 6 bases of the junction unmatched. The germline V gene encodes CDR1 DFQATT and CDR2 SNEGSKA (reference sequence). The chain's CDR3 is CSASLGGTYNEQFF. The DNA of the CDR3 is TGCAGTGCTAGTTTGGGGGGGACTTACAATGAGCAGTTCTTC.

V and J are TRBV7-9 and TRBJ1-1; a possible D gene is TRBD1 (5 bases). Trimming cost V 1 base and J 6 bases, with 15 bases left between them. Germline V gene sequence: CDR1 SEHNR, CDR2 FQNEAQ (reference sequence). This CDR3 spans 15 amino acids. Here the CDR3 DNA reads TGTGCCAGCAGCTTAGTCGAGACAGCACAACCTGAAGCTTTCTTT. Its protein product is CASSLVETAQPEAFF. The variable domain in full, completed from reference TRBV7-9 and TRBJ1-1, reads DTGVSQNPRHKITKRGQNVTFRCDPISEHNRLYWYRQTLGQGPEFLTYFQNEAQLEKSRLLSDRFSAERPKGSFSTLEIQRTEQGDSAMYLCASSLVETAQPEAFFGQGTRLTVV.

The chain carries TRBV11-3 and TRBJ2-2; maybe TRBD1 (6 bases). Germline CDR1 and CDR2: SGHNT and YENEEA. This CDR3 is built from 14 residues. With 6 bases removed from V and 6 bases from J, the gap between germline ends came to 14 bases. CDR3 loop: CASRLQGGSGELFF. The CDR3 nucleotides are TGTGCCAGCAGATTACAAGGGGGATCCGGGGAGCTGTTTTTT.

V and J are TRBV19 and TRBJ1-2, with unresolved D. The germline CDR1 and CDR2 sequences are LNHDA and SQIVND (reference sequence). The CDR3 is 11 amino acids. The germline V and J ends were trimmed by 6 bases and 4 bases, with 6 bases remaining between them. The CDR3 reads CASSTSYGYTF. DNA for the CDR3: TGTGCCAGTAGCACCAGCTATGGCTACACCTTC.

The rearrangement uses TRBV24-1 and TRBJ1-2; 7 nucleotides line up with TRBD1. The ends lost 1 base at V and 4 bases at J; junction bases unmatched: 5. Germline values: CDR1 KGHDR, CDR2 SFDVKD. CDR3 length: 15 residues. CDR3 loop: CATSDFLTGLYGYTF. As DNA, the CDR3 is TGTGCCACCAGTGATTTCCTGACAGGGCTCTATGGCTACACCTTC.

The chain has TRBV10-2 and TRBJ1-1; no clear D. With 9 bases removed from V and 6 bases from J, the gap between germline ends came to 11 bases. Germline-derived CDR1 and CDR2 are WSHSY and SAAADI. The CDR3 length is 11 residues. The DNA for the CDR3 is TGCGCCAGTAGAGGGTTCGCTGAAGCTTTCTTT. Translating it yields CASRGFAEAFF.

The chain recombines TRBV10-3 with TRBJ1-2; no definite D call. The CDR3 covers 16 residues. Germline V gives CDR1 ENHRY, CDR2 SYGVKD. Trimming shortened V by 2 bases and J by 3 bases, and 16 bases separated the two germline ends. Written as DNA, the CDR3 is TGTGCCATCAGTGAGCGGATGTTGGGCGCCGACTATGGCTACACCTTC. This gives the protein CAISERMLGADYGYTF.

The V gene is TRBV29-1, the J gene TRBJ1-5, with D possibly TRBD1 on 5 matching bases. The CDR3 contains 19 residues. Germline V gene sequence: CDR1 SQVTM, CDR2 ANQGSEA. V was trimmed by 2 bases and J by 0 bases, leaving 23 bases between them. CDR3 coding DNA: TGCAGCGTTGAACCAAGGAAGGGGCTACCAGATTATAGCAATCAGCCCCAGCATTTT. Translated: CSVEPRKGLPDYSNQPQHF.

This chain links TRBV19 with TRBJ1-1; TRBD1 aligns across 9 bases. Trimming cost V 0 bases and J 4 bases; bases outside gene matches: 15. The CDR3 spans 19 residues. CDR1 LNHDA and CDR2 SQIVND come from the germline V gene (reference sequence). The CDR3 DNA is TGTGCCAGTAGTATAGACTGGTTATGGGACAGGGTAACTGGCACTGAAGCTTTCTTT. It specifies CASSIDWLWDRVTGTEAFF.

The chain is built from TRBV24-1 and TRBJ1-4; D is possibly TRBD1 (5 bases). From germline, CDR1 is KGHDR and CDR2 SFDVKD. With 9 bases removed from V and 0 bases from J, the gap between germline ends came to 22 bases. The CDR3 spans 18 residues. The CDR3 sequence: CATLLTHRSGATNEKLFF. CDR3 DNA sequence: TGTGCCACCCTACTTACCCACAGGTCGGGGGCAACTAATGAAAAACTGTTTTTT.

The chain couples TRBV30 to TRBJ1-2; D is uncertain. This CDR3 comprises 15 residues. Germline assignment: CDR1 GTSNPN and CDR2 SVGIG (reference sequence). With 4 bases removed from V and 2 bases from J, the gap between germline ends came to 17 bases. Written as DNA, the CDR3 is TGTGCCTGGAAGGGAGGGCTACTAGCCAACTATGGCTACACCTTC. It is translated as CAWKGGLLANYGYTF.

This clone came up once. The J gene is TRBJ1-2, the V gene TRBV15, with 7 bases aligning to TRBD1. V gave up 2 bases and J gave up 4 bases; unmatched junction bases: 7. CDR3 length: 15 amino acids. Germline loops: CDR1 LNHNV, CDR2 YYDKDF (reference sequence). In nucleotides, the CDR3 is TGTGCCACCAGCAGAAGACAGGGTAGTGGCTATGGCTACACCTTC. This gives the protein CATSRRQGSGYGYTF.

A single count supports this clone. The J gene is TRBJ2-2, the V gene TRBV11-3; 14 bases line up with TRBD2. This CDR3 has 17 amino acids. Germline CDR1 is SGHNT and CDR2 is YENEEA. J was trimmed by 4 bases and V by 1 base; bases with no gene match: 2. The chain's CDR3 is CASSLGTSGGSTGELFF. The DNA for the CDR3 is TGTGCCAGCAGCTTAGGGACTAGCGGGGGGAGCACCGGGGAGCTGTTTTTT. Combining the CDR3 with reference TRBV11-3 and TRBJ2-2 gives the whole variable domain EAGVVQSPRYKIIEKKQPVAFWCNPISGHNTLYWYLQNLGQGPELLIRYENEEAVDDSQLPKDRFSAERLKGVDSTLKIQPAELGDSAVYLCASSLGTSGGSTGELFFGEGSRLTVL.

J is TRBJ2-5 and V is TRBV2; 8 bases fit TRBD2. The CDR3 is 12 residues long. Germline assignment: CDR1 SNHLY and CDR2 FYNNEI. Trimming removed 8 bases from V and 5 bases from J; junction bases left unmatched: 4. CDR3 nucleotide sequence: TGTGCCAGCGGAGGCGGGGGGGAGACCCAGTACTTC. This encodes CASGGGGETQYF.